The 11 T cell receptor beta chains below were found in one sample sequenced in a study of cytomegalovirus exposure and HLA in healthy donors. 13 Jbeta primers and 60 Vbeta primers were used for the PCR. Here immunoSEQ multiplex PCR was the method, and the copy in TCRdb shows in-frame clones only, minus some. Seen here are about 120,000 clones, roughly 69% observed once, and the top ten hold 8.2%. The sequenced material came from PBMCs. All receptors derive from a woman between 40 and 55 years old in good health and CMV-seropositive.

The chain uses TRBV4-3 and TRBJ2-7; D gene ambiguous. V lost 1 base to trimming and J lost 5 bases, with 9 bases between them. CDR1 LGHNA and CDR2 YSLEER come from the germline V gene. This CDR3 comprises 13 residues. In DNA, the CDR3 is TGCGCCAGCAGCCAAGCTTTGTTAGACGAGCAGTACTTC. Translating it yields CASSQALLDEQYF.

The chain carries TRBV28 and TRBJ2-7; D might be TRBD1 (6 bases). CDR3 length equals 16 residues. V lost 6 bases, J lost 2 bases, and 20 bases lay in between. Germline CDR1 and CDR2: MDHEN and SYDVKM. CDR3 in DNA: TGTGCCAGCAGCCCATCGACAGGCCAACGACCCTACGAGCAGTACTTC. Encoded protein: CASSPSTGQRPYEQYF. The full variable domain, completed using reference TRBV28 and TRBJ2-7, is DVKVTQSSRYLVKRTGEKVFLECVQDMDHENMFWYRQDPGLGLRLIYFSYDVKMKEKGDIPEGYSVSREKKERFSLILESASTNQTSMYLCASSPSTGQRPYEQYFGPGTRLTVT.

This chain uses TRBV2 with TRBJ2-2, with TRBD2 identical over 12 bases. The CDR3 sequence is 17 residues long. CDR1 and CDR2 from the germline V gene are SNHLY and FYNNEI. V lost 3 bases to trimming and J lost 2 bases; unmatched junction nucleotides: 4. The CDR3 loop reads CASSETSGGYNTGELFF. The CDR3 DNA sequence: TGTGCCAGCAGTGAGACTAGCGGGGGTTATAACACCGGGGAGCTGTTTTTT.

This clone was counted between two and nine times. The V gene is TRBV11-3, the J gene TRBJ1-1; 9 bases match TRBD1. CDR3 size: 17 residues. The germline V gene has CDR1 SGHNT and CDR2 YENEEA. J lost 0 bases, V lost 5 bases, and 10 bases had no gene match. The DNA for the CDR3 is TGTGCCAGCAGCCCAGGACAGGGGCAGATGATGAACACTGAAGCTTTCTTT. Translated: CASSPGQGQMMNTEAFF.

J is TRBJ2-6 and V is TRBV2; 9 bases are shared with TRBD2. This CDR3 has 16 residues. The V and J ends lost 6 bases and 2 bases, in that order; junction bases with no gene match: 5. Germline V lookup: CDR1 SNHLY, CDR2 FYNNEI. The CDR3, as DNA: TGTGCCAGCAGGAGAGCGGGGGGCGCTGGGGCCAACGTCCTGACTTTC. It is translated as CASRRAGGAGANVLTF.

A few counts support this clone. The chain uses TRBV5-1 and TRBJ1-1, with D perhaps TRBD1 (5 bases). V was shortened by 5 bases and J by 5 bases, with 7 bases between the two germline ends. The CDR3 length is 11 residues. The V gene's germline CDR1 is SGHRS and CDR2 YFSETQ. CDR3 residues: CASRGQTEAFF. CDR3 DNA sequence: TGCGCCAGCAGGGGGCAAACTGAAGCTTTCTTT.

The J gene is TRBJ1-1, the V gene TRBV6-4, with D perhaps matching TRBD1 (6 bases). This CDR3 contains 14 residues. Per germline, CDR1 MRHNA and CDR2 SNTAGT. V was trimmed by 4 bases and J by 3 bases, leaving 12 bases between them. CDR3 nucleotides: TGTGCCAGCAGTGTAGAACCAGGGGACACTGAAGCTTTCTTT. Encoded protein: CASSVEPGDTEAFF.

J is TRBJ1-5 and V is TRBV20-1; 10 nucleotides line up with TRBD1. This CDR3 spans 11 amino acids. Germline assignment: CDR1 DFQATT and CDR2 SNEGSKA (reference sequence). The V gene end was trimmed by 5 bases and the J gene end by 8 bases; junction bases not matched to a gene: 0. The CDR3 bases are TGCAGTGCTGGACAGGGGGAGCCCCAGCATTTT. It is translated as CSAGQGEPQHF.

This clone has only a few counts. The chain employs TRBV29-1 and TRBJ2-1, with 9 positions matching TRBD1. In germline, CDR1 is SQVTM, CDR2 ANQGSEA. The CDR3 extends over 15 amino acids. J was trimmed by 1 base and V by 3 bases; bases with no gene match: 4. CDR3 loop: CSVEGTGRSYNEQFF. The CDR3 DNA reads TGCAGCGTTGAGGGGACAGGGAGATCCTACAATGAGCAGTTCTTC.

CDR3 loop: CASSLIKRTGNNYGYTF. The CDR3 nucleotides are TGTGCCAGCAGCTTAATTAAGAGGACAGGGAATAACTATGGCTACACCTTC. The chain is built from TRBV7-6 and TRBJ1-2; 8 bases align to TRBD1. CDR3 length: 17 amino acids. Trimming cost V 2 bases and J 1 base; bases outside gene matches: 9. From germline, CDR1 is SGHVS and CDR2 FNYEAQ.

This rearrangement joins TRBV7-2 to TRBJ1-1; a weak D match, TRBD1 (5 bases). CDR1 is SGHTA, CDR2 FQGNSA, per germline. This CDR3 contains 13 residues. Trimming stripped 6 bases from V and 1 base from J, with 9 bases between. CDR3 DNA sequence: TGTGCCAGCAGTTCGCAGGGGAACACTGAAGCTTTCTTT. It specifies CASSSQGNTEAFF.